The 18 T cell receptor beta chains presented below share a single source sample, sequenced in a study of blood T cells in healthy people across ages. Combining a sample-barcoded 5' primer with a J-beta primer mix, a second PCR ran for 7 to 11 cycles. TCRdb ran MiXCR on the 5' RACE reads and lists one entry per CDR3 protein. The sample contains 600,000 or so distinct CDR3 sequences, roughly 31% of which appear only once. The specimen was blood. These receptors were collected from a woman older than 75 in good health.

As to this clonotype: Mismatch with germline at one junction end may stem from a read error. V gene TRBV7-9 combines with J gene TRBJ2-1; TRBD2 agrees at 9 bases. Germline CDR1 is SEHNR and CDR2 is FQNEAQ (reference sequence). The CDR3 extends over 15 amino acids. The chain's CDR3 is CASRSGVAGDYEQFF. The CDR3 DNA follows: TGCGCCAGCAGAAGCGGAGTAGCGGGGGATTATGAGCAGTTCTTC. Drawing the rest from reference TRBV7-9 and TRBJ2-1, the complete variable domain is DTGVSQNPRHKITKRGQNVTFRCDPISEHNRLYWYRQTLGQGPEFLTYFQNEAQLEKSRLLSDRFSAERPKGSFSTLEIQRTEQGDSAMYLCASRSGVAGDYEQFFGPGTRLTVL.

In this sample, this clonotype turned up many times. The chain is built from TRBV7-2 and TRBJ2-5; D unresolved. V lost 1 base, J lost 2 bases, and 5 bases lay in between. Germline V lookup: CDR1 SGHTA, CDR2 FQGNSA. The CDR3 covers 13 residues. CDR3 sequence reads: CASSLDPQETQYF. In DNA form, the CDR3 reads TGTGCCAGCAGCTTAGACCCGCAAGAGACCCAGTACTTC.

This chain links TRBV4-2 with TRBJ2-5, with D possibly TRBD2 on 5 matching bases. The V gene lost 3 bases and the J gene lost 11 bases, with 13 bases spanning the gap. The CDR3 sequence is 12 residues long. CDR1 and CDR2 from the germline V gene are LGHNA and YNFKEQ. The CDR3 protein is CASSHILGEQYF. The CDR3 DNA is TGTGCCAGCAGCCATATACTAGGTGAGCAGTACTTC.

This clonotype was observed a handful of times. V gene TRBV12-3 or TRBV12-4 combines with J gene TRBJ2-7; TRBD1 might be the D (5 bases). The ends were cut back, 1 base at V and 0 bases at J, with 10 bases in the middle. This CDR3 comprises 15 residues. The CDR3 DNA reads TGTGCCAGCAGTTTAGGGGCAGGGCTCTCCTACGAGCAGTACTTC. Protein product: CASSLGAGLSYEQYF.

This clonotype was counted ten times or more. The CDR3 sequence: CASSPTGGNEQFF. CDR3 nucleotides: TGTGCCAGCAGCCCGACAGGGGGCAATGAGCAGTTCTTC. The chain recombines TRBV5-6 with TRBJ2-1; 9 nucleotides match TRBD1. J gave up 6 bases and V 4 bases, and 2 bases lay outside the gene matches. Germline-derived CDR1 and CDR2 are SGHDT and YYEEEE. The CDR3 length is 13 residues.

This clonotype has a handful of counts. The V gene is TRBV7-2, the J gene TRBJ1-4; D remains ambiguous. The V and J ends lost 6 bases and 4 bases respectively, with 15 bases between them. CDR3 length equals 15 residues. Per the germline V gene, CDR1 is SGHTA and CDR2 is FQGNSA. CDR3 protein: CASSSRREFNEKLFF. The CDR3 nucleotides are TGTGCCAGCAGTAGCCGAAGGGAGTTTAATGAAAAACTGTTTTTT.

This clonotype was found many times. The chain carries TRBV6-1 and TRBJ2-1; D is uncertain. V gave up 4 bases and J gave up 5 bases, with 6 bases separating them. CDR3 length: 12 residues. Germline assignment: CDR1 MNHNS and CDR2 SASEGT. The CDR3, as DNA: TGTGCCAGCAGTGTCTCAGACAATGAGCAGTTCTTC. As protein: CASSVSDNEQFF.

This clonotype was detected ten times or more. The chain couples TRBV5-1 to TRBJ1-1; D gene uncertain. Deletions cut 1 base from V and 3 bases from J, with 10 bases between. The germline V gene encodes CDR1 SGHRS and CDR2 YFSETQ. The CDR3 is 14 residues long. CDR3 amino acids: CASSLRRGDTEAFF. CDR3 DNA sequence: TGCGCCAGCAGCTTGAGACGTGGGGACACTGAAGCTTTCTTT.

This chain uses TRBV20-1 with TRBJ1-2, with unresolved D. CDR3 length: 15 amino acids. Trimming left V 3 bases short and J 2 bases short, with 16 bases between. Looked up from germline, CDR1 is DFQATT and CDR2 is SNEGSKA (reference sequence). CDR3 sequence: CSASERRRSNYGYTF. The DNA of the CDR3 is TGCAGTGCTAGTGAGCGGAGGAGATCAAACTATGGCTACACCTTC.

This clonotype has a handful of counts. The chain combines TRBV10-3 with TRBJ1-2; tentatively, D is TRBD1 (6 bases). Germline lookup yields CDR1 ENHRY and CDR2 SYGVKD. Trimming removed 6 bases at V and 3 bases at J, with 14 bases between. This CDR3 contains 14 residues. As DNA, the CDR3 is TGTGCCATCAGGAGGGGGAGGGGGGACTATGGCTACACCTTC. Its translation: CAIRRGRGDYGYTF.

The CDR3 DNA follows: TGTGCCACCTCAAGGGAGGGGGCTAACCCTAACGAGCAGTACTTC. Its translation: CATSREGANPNEQYF. The rearrangement joins TRBV19 to TRBJ2-7; tentatively, D is TRBD1 or TRBD2 (7 bases each). CDR3 size: 15 residues. Deletions cut 10 bases from V and 5 bases from J, with 24 bases between. Germline CDR1 and CDR2: LNHDA and SQIVND (reference sequence).

This clonotype was seen only a few times. The J gene is TRBJ2-1, the V gene TRBV3-1; TRBD2 matches 9 bases. J lost 9 bases, V lost 1 base, and 10 bases had no gene match. The CDR3 contains 16 residues. Germline CDR1 is LGHDT and CDR2 is YNNKEL (reference sequence). Here the CDR3 DNA reads TGTGCCAGCAGCCAAGCTTTACCTAGCGGGGTCGGTGAGCAGTTCTTC. It encodes CASSQALPSGVGEQFF.

Many counts were recorded for this clonotype. A single base separates this from a much larger clone, so it may be a read error. The V gene is TRBV27, the J gene TRBJ1-2, with 8 positions matching TRBD1. This CDR3 has 15 residues. Trimming at V came to 4 bases and at J to 4 bases, leaving 8 bases not matched to a gene. The germline V gene encodes CDR1 MNHEY and CDR2 SMNVEV (reference sequence). CDR3 in DNA: TGTGCCAGCAGTTCGCAGGACAGGGAGCGCTATGGCTACACCTTC. Protein: CASSSQDRERYGYTF.

At least ten counts were recorded for this clonotype. The chain recombines TRBV12-3 or TRBV12-4 with TRBJ1-2; TRBD1 agrees at 9 bases. V was pared by 4 bases and J by 3 bases, with 6 bases of the junction left unmatched. This CDR3 region has 15 residues. This CDR3 is CASSSGTGLYYGYTF. The CDR3 region has the DNA TGTGCCAGCAGTTCCGGGACAGGGCTTTACTATGGCTACACCTTC.

The table lists this clonotype with many counts. The chain is built from TRBV11-2 and TRBJ1-1; no firm D call. The CDR3 is 13 amino acids. Germline CDR1 SGHAT, CDR2 FQNNGV. V lost 6 bases to trimming and J lost 1 base, with 9 bases between them. The CDR3 is CASSFSENTEAFF. CDR3 DNA: TGTGCCAGCAGTTTCTCAGAGAACACTGAAGCTTTCTTT.

Ten or more counts support this clonotype. The chain combines TRBV5-1 with TRBJ1-2; D unresolved. This CDR3 comprises 15 residues. V lost 0 bases to trimming and J lost 2 bases, with 11 bases between them. Germline CDR1 and CDR2: SGHRS and YFSETQ. For the CDR3, the DNA is TGCGCCAGCAGCTTGGGGACTGCAGGCAACTATGGCTACACCTTC. Its translation is CASSLGTAGNYGYTF.

This clonotype came up many times. The chain is built from TRBV15 and TRBJ2-1; the D gene is possibly TRBD1 (6 bases). CDR1 and CDR2 (germline): LNHNV, YYDKDF (reference sequence). V was trimmed by 9 bases and J by 6 bases, leaving 18 bases between them. This CDR3 has 14 residues. CDR3 nucleotide sequence: TGTGCCACTCGAGCGGCAGGGGCTCCCAATGAGCAGTTCTTC. It encodes CATRAAGAPNEQFF.

This clonotype has a handful of counts. The V gene is TRBV7-2, the J gene TRBJ2-3; D is ambiguous. V lost 5 bases to trimming and J lost 4 bases, with 10 bases between them. Germline values: CDR1 SGHTA, CDR2 FQGNSA. The CDR3 runs 13 residues. CDR3 in amino acids: CASSPPPADTQYF. In DNA, the CDR3 is TGTGCCAGCAGCCCCCCCCCCGCAGATACGCAGTATTTT.